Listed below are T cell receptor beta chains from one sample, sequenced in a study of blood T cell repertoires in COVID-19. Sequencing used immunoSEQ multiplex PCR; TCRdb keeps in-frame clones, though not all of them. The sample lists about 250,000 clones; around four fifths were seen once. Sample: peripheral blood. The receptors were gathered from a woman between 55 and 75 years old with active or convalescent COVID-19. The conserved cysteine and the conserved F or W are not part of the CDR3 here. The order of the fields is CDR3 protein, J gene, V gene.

ASGRGETQY | TRBJ2-5 | TRBV12-5
ASKKGENTGELF | TRBJ2-2 | TRBV9
ASSVTDRVVYNEQF | TRBJ2-1 | TRBV9
ASSSGQGETQY | TRBJ2-5 | TRBV9
ASERDRGSGGYT | TRBJ1-2 | TRBV2
ASSYKDLATYEQY | TRBJ2-7 | TRBV6-5
ASSVDGKRATNEKLF | TRBJ1-4 | TRBV2
ASGGLADTDTQY | TRBJ2-3 | TRBV6-5
SVVEYRAYEQY | TRBJ2-7 | TRBV29-1
ASSILGAGTTEAF | TRBJ1-1 | TRBV19
AWIPWDRNGEKLF | TRBJ1-4 | TRBV30
ASSWTGGSSYEQY | TRBJ2-7 | TRBV5-5
ASSQEGRIGELF | TRBJ2-2 | TRBV4-1
ASSREGGGYT | TRBJ1-2 | TRBV4-1
ASSYRGTQY | TRBJ2-5 | TRBV6-5
SVALWTGGAHYGYT | TRBJ1-2 | TRBV29-1
ASSQQLDRGRRKLF | TRBJ1-4 | TRBV14
ASSYDSGPNYGYT | TRBJ1-2 | TRBV6-5
ASSNRDRAAQY | TRBJ2-7 | TRBV27
ASSGTSASYNEQF | TRBJ2-1 | TRBV10-2
ASSLDRGNSPLH | TRBJ1-6 | TRBV11-2
ASSSYYRSSGNTIY | TRBJ1-3 | TRBV28
ASSRQGMNTEAF | TRBJ1-1 | TRBV18
ASSGAGREFADTQY | TRBJ2-3 | TRBV27
ASSRLAGAPGELF | TRBJ2-2 | TRBV14
ASSFGLAADTQY | TRBJ2-3 | TRBV4-2
ASSLTAGGDTQY | TRBJ2-3 | TRBV5-1
ASSLRGPEAF | TRBJ1-1 | TRBV11-2
SAMEAYEQY | TRBJ2-7 | TRBV20-1
ASSLDSTHNEQF | TRBJ2-1 | TRBV11-2
ASSETDRGVSQPQH | TRBJ1-5 | TRBV6-1
ASSFGGNTEAF | TRBJ1-1 | TRBV27
ASSVVAGGRETQY | TRBJ2-5 | TRBV9
AWSDFYNQPQH | TRBJ1-5 | TRBV30
ASRRVSSASPLH | TRBJ1-6 | TRBV28